These T cell receptor beta chains were read from a single sample in a study of blood T cells in healthy people across ages. TCRdb ran MiXCR on the 5' RACE reads and lists one entry per CDR3 protein. Altogether roughly 1,700,000 distinct CDR3 sequences are present, about 28% being singletons, with the ten largest covering roughly 8%. Sequenced sample: blood. The receptors shown here come from a woman under 40 in good health. Both conserved end residues are part of each CDR3. Each record gives: CDR3 protein, CDR3 DNA, V gene, clone size, J gene, D gene. D genes are given only for firm matches. The size entry is marked missing in some rows and otherwise reads once, few, many or a size class.

CAARDGAEKLFF | TGTGCCGCTCGGGACGGTGCTGAAAAACTGTTTTTT | TRBV3-1 | few | TRBJ1-4 | .
CASSQGRGSQDQYF | TGTGCCAGCAGTCAGGGGCGTGGGTCCCAAGATCAGTACTTC | TRBV27 | . | TRBJ2-4 | .
CASSQEDSGAGVETQYF | TGTGCCAGCAGCCAAGAGGACTCGGGGGCCGGTGTAGAGACCCAGTACTTC | TRBV4-2 | . | TRBJ2-5 | .
CASSQTGSRNTEAFF | TGCGCCAGCAGCCAGACAGGGAGCCGGAACACTGAAGCTTTCTTT | TRBV5-1 | . | TRBJ1-1 | TRBD1
CASSGGTNEKLFF | TGTGCCAGCAGTGGGGGAACTAATGAAAAACTGTTTTTT | TRBV2 | many | TRBJ1-4 | .
CASSFTTDSYEQYF | TGTGCCAGCAGCTTCACGACAGACTCCTACGAGCAGTACTTC | TRBV5-5 | few | TRBJ2-7 | .
CAISLGGIKETQYF | TGCGCCATCAGCTTGGGAGGTATCAAAGAGACCCAGTACTTC | TRBV5-1 | few | TRBJ2-5 | .
CAKGQGVYEQYF | TGCGCCAAAGGACAGGGGGTCTACGAGCAGTACTTC | TRBV4-1 | . | TRBJ2-7 | TRBD1
CAGSFPGGTEAFF | TGTGCCGGCAGCTTTCCAGGGGGGACTGAAGCTTTCTTT | TRBV5-5 | . | TRBJ1-1 | TRBD1
CATSDFATGELFF | TGTGCCACCAGTGATTTTGCCACCGGGGAGCTGTTTTTT | TRBV24-1 | . | TRBJ2-2 | .
CATIAGSQGTQYF | TGCGCCACCATAGCGGGCTCCCAGGGTACGCAGTATTTT | TRBV10-2 | few | TRBJ2-3 | TRBD2
CASSIYSGGADAEYF | TGTGCCAGCAGTATCTATAGCGGCGGCGCAGATGCGGAATATTTT | TRBV12-3/TRBV12-4 | . | TRBJ2-3 | .
CSVEPRVSTDTQYF | TGCAGCGTTGAACCCAGGGTTAGCACAGATACGCAGTATTTT | TRBV29-1 | . | TRBJ2-3 | .
CASSSVGGRDNEQFF | TGTGCCAGCAGCTCGGTGGGGGGCAGGGACAATGAGCAGTTCTTC | TRBV4-2 | once | TRBJ2-1 | .
CASSLPPWGYSAGELFF | TGTGCCAGCAGTTTACCCCCATGGGGGTATTCAGCCGGGGAGCTGTTTTTT | TRBV28 | once | TRBJ2-2 | .
CASSLHRDREETQYF | TGTGCCAGCAGCTTACACCGGGACAGGGAAGAGACCCAGTACTTC | TRBV6-2/TRBV6-3 | few | TRBJ2-5 | TRBD1
CASSSSQGGIYEQYF | TGTGCCAGCAGCTCTAGCCAAGGGGGCATATACGAGCAGTACTTC | TRBV28 | . | TRBJ2-7 | TRBD1
CASSLATPASLAFF | TGCGCCAGCAGCTTGGCTACCCCGGCCTCTCTAGCTTTCTTT | TRBV5-1 | few | TRBJ1-1 | .
CSASTSGNYEQYF | TGCAGTGCGTCCACTAGCGGGAACTACGAGCAGTACTTC | TRBV20-1 | many | TRBJ2-7 | TRBD2
CASSLKQRYGYTF | TGCGCCAGCAGCTTAAAGCAGCGCTATGGCTACACCTTC | TRBV5-1 | few | TRBJ1-2 | .
CASSQETICGYEQYF | TGTGCCAGCAGCCAAGAAACTATATGCGGCTACGAGCAGTACTTC | TRBV14 | . | TRBJ2-7 | .
CAISAGGDGELFF | TGTGCCATCAGTGCGGGTGGGGACGGGGAGCTGTTTTTT | TRBV10-3 | . | TRBJ2-2 | .
CSARRSGQLYNEQFF | TGCAGTGCTAGGCGGTCGGGACAGCTCTACAATGAGCAGTTCTTC | TRBV20-1 | few | TRBJ2-1 | TRBD1
CASTYLEGNQPQHF | TGTGCCAGCACTTATCTCGAGGGCAATCAGCCCCAGCATTTT | TRBV25-1 | . | TRBJ1-5 | .
CASSYYTGTGDQPQHF | TGTGCCAGCAGTTACTACACCGGGACAGGGGATCAGCCCCAGCATTTT | TRBV6-7 | . | TRBJ1-5 | TRBD1
CASGTHRETQYF | TGTGCCAGCGGTACGCACCGAGAGACCCAGTACTTC | TRBV12-3/TRBV12-4 | few | TRBJ2-5 | .
CASTMRRTGELFF | TGTGCCAGCACCATGAGGAGGACCGGGGAGCTGTTTTTT | TRBV11-2 | . | TRBJ2-2 | .
CASSQKPTPQLLFF | TGTGCCAGCAGCCAAAAGCCCACCCCCCAGTTGCTGTTCTTC | TRBV5-5 | once | TRBJ2-1 | .
CSVEGRQGTTEAFF | TGCAGCGTTGAAGGGAGGCAGGGGACCACTGAAGCTTTCTTT | TRBV29-1 | few | TRBJ1-1 | .
CASSPQIYEQYF | TGTGCCAGCAGTCCTCAGATCTACGAGCAGTACTTC | TRBV28 | many | TRBJ2-7 | .
CSARGGDAEAFF | TGCAGTGCTAGAGGAGGGGACGCTGAAGCTTTCTTT | TRBV20-1 | . | TRBJ1-1 | .
CASSTEAGEGTQYF | TGTGCCAGTAGTACTGAAGCGGGAGAGGGGACCCAGTACTTC | TRBV19 | . | TRBJ2-5 | TRBD2
CASRSSYNSPLHF | TGTGCCAGCAGGAGCTCCTATAATTCACCCCTCCACTTT | TRBV2 | many | TRBJ1-6 | .
CASSPSLVSEQFF | TGTGCCAGCAGCCCCTCACTAGTCTCTGAGCAGTTCTTC | TRBV12-3/TRBV12-4 | many | TRBJ2-1 | .
CASSLEGQATHEQYF | TGCGCCAGCAGCTTGGAGGGGCAGGCTACCCACGAGCAGTACTTC | TRBV5-1 | . | TRBJ2-7 | .
CASTPVGQGEGSGANVLTF | TGTGCCAGCACCCCGGTGGGACAGGGGGAAGGCTCTGGGGCCAACGTCCTGACTTTC | TRBV9 | few | TRBJ2-6 | TRBD1
CASSSGPRRYF | TGTGCCAGCAGCTCCGGGCCTAGGCGGTATTTT | TRBV28 | . | TRBJ2-3 | .
CASSLWSETQYF | TGTGCCAGCAGCTTATGGTCGGAGACCCAGTACTTC | TRBV7-6 | few | TRBJ2-5 | .
CASSIETSVTTDTQYF | TGTGCCAGCAGCATTGAGACTAGCGTGACCACAGATACGCAGTATTTT | TRBV12-3/TRBV12-4 | . | TRBJ2-3 | TRBD2
CASSPGGVDGEGADTQYF | TGTGCCAGCAGTCCAGGAGGTGTGGACGGAGAGGGGGCAGATACGCAGTATTTT | TRBV28 | . | TRBJ2-3 | .
CASSLGFVESFF | TGTGCCAGCAGTTTAGGTTTTGTAGAGAGCTTCTTC | TRBV12-3/TRBV12-4 | . | TRBJ2-1 | .
CSVVVELAAFSYNEQFF | TGCAGCGTTGTAGTGGAACTAGCGGCCTTCTCCTACAATGAGCAGTTCTTC | TRBV29-1 | few | TRBJ2-1 | TRBD2
CASRHGGADSPLHF | TGTGCCAGCAGACATGGGGGGGCAGACTCACCCCTCCACTTT | TRBV12-3/TRBV12-4 | . | TRBJ1-6 | .
CSVSGVTSGANVLTF | TGCAGTGTTTCAGGCGTTACCTCTGGGGCCAACGTCCTGACTTTC | TRBV20-1 | once | TRBJ2-6 | .
CASSAGRLNTEAFF | TGTGCCAGCAGCGCCGGACGCCTTAACACTGAAGCTTTCTTT | TRBV9 | . | TRBJ1-1 | .
CASSQRQGGATIKEKLFF | TGTGCCAGCAGCCAACGACAGGGGGGCGCAACGATCAAAGAAAAACTGTTTTTT | TRBV4-2 | . | TRBJ1-4 | TRBD1
CSARDADAQYF | TGCAGTGCTAGAGACGCAGATGCGCAGTATTTT | TRBV20-1 | . | TRBJ2-3 | .
CASSFRVTYGYTF | TGTGCCAGCAGCTTTCGGGTGACCTATGGCTACACCTTC | TRBV7-2 | . | TRBJ1-2 | .
CASSLVRFADTEAFF | TGTGCCAGCAGCTTGGTAAGGTTCGCCGACACTGAAGCTTTCTTT | TRBV5-4 | few | TRBJ1-1 | .
CASHKNARTGSYGYTF | TGTGCCAGCCACAAAAATGCTAGGACAGGGAGCTATGGCTACACCTTC | TRBV27 | few | TRBJ1-2 | TRBD1
CASSPTSGRVMQTQYF | TGTGCCAGCTCACCCACTTCAGGCAGGGTAATGCAGACCCAGTACTTC | TRBV18 | few | TRBJ2-5 | .
CASSVDTTDTQYF | TGTGCCAGCAGCGTGGATACCACAGATACGCAGTATTTT | TRBV9 | few | TRBJ2-3 | .
CASSPRRGEGETQYF | TGTGCCAGCAGTCCCCGTCGGGGAGAGGGGGAGACCCAGTACTTC | TRBV6-6 | few | TRBJ2-5 | .
CASSLRGQPTDTQYF | TGTGCCAGCAGCTTAAGAGGACAGCCCACAGATACGCAGTATTTT | TRBV7-3 | few | TRBJ2-3 | .
CASRRDRGEAFF | TGCGCCAGCAGACGGGACAGGGGTGAAGCTTTCTTT | TRBV5-1 | . | TRBJ1-1 | TRBD1
CASSKVQQEGPLDEQFF | TGTGCCAGCAGCAAAGTCCAGCAGGAAGGACCCTTGGATGAGCAGTTCTTC | TRBV21-1 | . | TRBJ2-1 | .
CASSLLNPSYSNEQFF | TGCGCCAGCAGCTTACTAAACCCCAGTTACAGCAATGAGCAGTTCTTC | TRBV5-1 | few | TRBJ2-1 | .
CASSSTRVLPRQYF | TGTGCCAGCAGTTCCACCCGGGTCCTCCCGCGGCAGTACTTC | TRBV12-3/TRBV12-4 | . | TRBJ2-7 | .
CRASHTGELFF | TGCAGGGCTTCTCACACCGGGGAGCTGTTTTTT | TRBV20-1 | . | TRBJ2-2 | .
CASNRRGSEQYF | TGTGCCAGCAACAGAAGGGGGTCCGAGCAGTACTTC | TRBV12-3/TRBV12-4 | many | TRBJ2-7 | .